In its sample, the clone carrying this T cell receptor (beta chain) was seen many times. Its antigen is unknown. The sample originates from a study of Graves' ophthalmopathy and Graves' hyperthyroidism. At the level of the study: The study drew peripheral blood at initial diagnosis, before any treatment. General study points: Clonotypes were expanded in thyroid at above 0.001 frequency, and most also appeared in blood.

As the template, RNA transcripts were used to amplify TCR beta CDR3 regions. An initial RT-PCR round employing HTBI primers preceded a second-round multiplex PCR. Each CDR3 protein gets one entry after TCRdb re-called the multiplex PCR reads with MiXCR. The sample lists more than 300,000 distinct CDR3 sequences; about a sixth were seen once. Fresh peripheral blood (approximately 9.2 ml) yielded the PBMCs. Per germline, CDR1 DFQATT and CDR2 SNEGSKA (reference sequence). CDR3 length: 17 amino acids. Losses at the gene ends were 6 bases for V and 0 bases for J; bases not matched to a gene: 11. The receptor was derived from an adult woman with stable Graves' hyperthyroidism. The chain couples TRBV20-1 to TRBJ2-2; 9 bases are a match to TRBD2. Sequencing was done on a sample of peripheral blood. CDR3 in DNA: TGCAGTGCCGAACCTAGCGGGGAACTGGCGAACACCGGGGAGCTGTTTTTT. Residues: CSAEPSGELANTGELFF.